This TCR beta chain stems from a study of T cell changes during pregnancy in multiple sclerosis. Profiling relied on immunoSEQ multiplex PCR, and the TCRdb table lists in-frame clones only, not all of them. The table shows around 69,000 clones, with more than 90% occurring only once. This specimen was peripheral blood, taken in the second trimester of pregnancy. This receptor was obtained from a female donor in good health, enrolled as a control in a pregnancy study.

In DNA form, the CDR3 reads TGCGCCAGCAGCCGTTTAGGACAAAGCACAGATACGCAGTATTTT. This encodes CASSRLGQSTDTQYF. This chain links TRBV4-3 with TRBJ2-3; tentative D call: TRBD1 (5 bases). V was shortened by 4 bases and J by 0 bases, with 11 bases between the two germline ends. CDR3 length: 15 amino acids. Germline V lookup: CDR1 LGHNA, CDR2 YSLEER.